This T cell receptor (beta chain) was obtained from a study of blood T cells in healthy people across ages. Whole-study findings and limits: When set beside aged donors, long-lived donors presented more naive CD4+ cells and higher diversity.

It was with a sample-barcoded 5' primer and a J-beta primer mix that a second PCR of roughly 7 to 12 cycles was run. TCRdb passed the 5' RACE reads through MiXCR, listing each CDR3 protein once. The data hold approximately 1.5 million distinct CDR3 sequences, with approximately 43% observed a single time. This CDR3 contains 16 residues. Germline-derived CDR1 and CDR2 are SNHLY and FYNNEI. As to this clonotype: Its antigen is undetermined. Mismatch with germline at one junction end may stem from a read error.

The chain carries TRBV2 and TRBJ2-3; TRBD2 agrees at 11 bases. The sequence was obtained from a woman aged 18-35 years in good health. What was sequenced was blood. As DNA, the CDR3 is TGTGCCGGCAGCAACGGACTAGCGGGTAGCACAGATACGCAGTATTTT. Amino acids: CAGSNGLAGSTDTQYF.